These 23 T cell receptor beta chains were all obtained from the same sample, sequenced in a study of lymphopenia after photon versus proton radiotherapy. Profiling relied on immunoSEQ multiplex PCR, and the TCRdb table lists in-frame clones only, not all of them. The sample comprises 75,000 to 95,000 clones, around four fifths of which are singletons, and approximately 1.4% rests with the top ten. The starting material was peripheral blood, obtained from a patient treated with proton-based radiotherapy. The receptors come from a man between 60 and 75 years old with pancreatic cancer.

The chain recombines TRBV21-1 with TRBJ2-2; TRBD1, as called in the table, went unchecked against the DNA. TRBV21-1 is given as a pseudogene. The CDR3 contains 18 residues. CDR3 DNA: TGTGCCAGCAGCAAATTCAGAAGGACAGGAACGAACACCGGGGAGCTGTTTTTT. This gives the protein CASSKFRRTGTNTGELFF.

This sequence joins TRBV7-6 and TRBJ2-7, with TRBD1 matching 10 bases. CDR3 length: 19 residues. From germline, CDR1 is SGHVS and CDR2 FNYEAQ. Trimming took 3 bases from V and 2 from J; bases not matched to a gene: 16. The chain's CDR3 is CASSFASTGTGVPPYEQYF. CDR3 DNA: TGTGCCAGCAGCTTTGCAAGCACCGGGACAGGGGTGCCTCCCTACGAGCAGTACTTC.

This clone showed up just a few times. The genes are TRBV5-4 and TRBJ2-3, with 8 bases aligning to TRBD1. V was pared by 5 bases and J by 2 bases, with 4 bases of the junction left unmatched. The CDR3 contains 14 residues. Germline V CDR1 and CDR2: SGHNT, YYREEE (reference sequence). CDR3 bases: TGTGCCAGCAGGAGGACAGGGCACACAGATACGCAGTATTTT. Encoded protein: CASRRTGHTDTQYF.

On this clone itself: The sample contains more than one DNA sequence encoding this CDR3. V is TRBV5-1 and J is TRBJ1-1; D ambiguous. Germline V lookup: CDR1 SGHRS, CDR2 YFSETQ. The CDR3 extends over 12 amino acids. Between the trimmed V and J ends, which lost 1 base and 2 bases, there was a span of 3 bases. The CDR3 coding sequence is TGCGCCAGCAGCTTGACTAACACTGAAGCTTTCTTT. Translated, it gives CASSLTNTEAFF. The variable domain in full, completed from reference TRBV5-1 and TRBJ1-1, reads KAGVTQTPRYLIKTRGQQVTLSCSPISGHRSVSWYQQTPGQGLQFLFEYFSETQRNKGNFPGRFSGRQFSNSRSEMNVSTLELGDSALYLCASSLTNTEAFFGQGTRLTVV.

V gene TRBV29-1 combines with J gene TRBJ1-1; 9 nucleotides match TRBD1. The CDR3 has 13 amino acids. The V gene's germline CDR1 is SQVTM and CDR2 ANQGSEA. Trimming removed 6 bases from V and 6 bases from J; junction bases left unmatched: 8. CDR3 bases: TGCAGCGTCGCCGGGACAGGGAGGGCTGAAGCTTTCTTT. This translates into CSVAGTGRAEAFF.

V gene TRBV11-1 combines with J gene TRBJ2-5; D is undetermined. The CDR3 sequence is 13 residues long. Germline CDR1 is SGHAT and CDR2 is FQDESV (reference sequence). Trimming cost V 5 bases and J 5 bases, with 12 bases left between them. CDR3 DNA sequence: TGTGCCAGCAGCGTGGGGTCGGTGGAGACCCAGTACTTC. This codes for CASSVGSVETQYF.

The chain is built from TRBV21-1 and TRBJ2-7. TRBV21-1 has pseudogene status. The CDR3 has 14 amino acids. The CDR3 loop is CASSKARRIYEQYF. Written as DNA, the CDR3 is TGTGCCAGCAGCAAAGCTCGGCGAATTTACGAGCAGTACTTC.

This clone is a singleton in its sample. The V gene is TRBV5-1, the J gene TRBJ2-1; the match to TRBD2 covers 8 bases. The V and J ends lost 4 bases and 7 bases, in that order; junction bases with no gene match: 10. CDR3 length equals 15 residues. Germline CDR1 and CDR2: SGHRS and YFSETQ. CDR3 residues: CASSPTSGVGNEQFF. The CDR3 DNA reads TGCGCCAGCAGCCCAACTAGCGGTGTGGGGAATGAGCAGTTCTTC.

This clone was seen many times. The chain couples TRBV9 to TRBJ2-1, with 8 bases matching TRBD1. From germline, CDR1 is SGDLS and CDR2 YYNGEE. The CDR3 covers 15 residues. V gave up 4 bases and J gave up 5 bases; unmatched junction bases: 8. The CDR3 nucleotides are TGTGCCAGCAGCACTGGACAGGGACACGACAATGAGCAGTTCTTC. Encoded protein: CASSTGQGHDNEQFF.

This chain uses TRBV7-3 with TRBJ2-1; the match to TRBD2 covers 14 bases. Trimming at V came to 3 bases and at J to 9 bases, leaving 10 bases not matched to a gene. Per the germline V gene, CDR1 is SGHTA and CDR2 is FQGTGA. The CDR3 has 17 amino acids. The CDR3: CASSFIPTSGRAVEQFF. The CDR3 bases are TGTGCCAGCAGCTTTATTCCGACTAGCGGGAGGGCTGTTGAGCAGTTCTTC. The complete variable domain, with remaining parts taken from reference TRBV7-3 and TRBJ2-1, reads GAGVSQTPSNKVTEKGKYVELRCDPISGHTALYWYRQSLGQGPEFLIYFQGTGAADDSGLPNDRFFAVRPEGSVSTLKIQRTERGDSAVYLCASSFIPTSGRAVEQFFGPGTRLTVL.

The rearrangement uses TRBV18 and TRBJ2-3; 8 nucleotides line up with TRBD1. Germline loops: CDR1 KGHSH, CDR2 LQKENI. J lost 4 bases, V lost 4 bases, and 7 bases had no gene match. The CDR3 has 15 residues. CDR3 DNA: TGTGCCAGCTCACAGGCTAGACAGGGGCCAGATACGCAGTATTTT. It translates to CASSQARQGPDTQYF.

V usage is TRBV7-6 and J usage is TRBJ2-5, with D possibly being TRBD1 (6 bases). Per germline, CDR1 SGHVS and CDR2 FNYEAQ. The ends were cut back, 1 base at V and 0 bases at J, with 9 bases in the middle. The CDR3 has 15 amino acids. Here the CDR3 DNA reads TGTGCCAGCAGCTTAGGCCAGGGGTACCAAGAGACCCAGTACTTC. Its protein is CASSLGQGYQETQYF.

The chain is built from TRBV13 and TRBJ2-3, with 7 bases aligning to TRBD1. CDR3 length equals 16 residues. Looked up from germline, CDR1 is PRHDT and CDR2 is FYEKMQ (reference sequence). J gave up 4 bases and V 4 bases, and 11 bases lay outside the gene matches. The DNA of the CDR3 is TGTGCCAGCAGCTGGACAGGCCCCTCGCTTGCAGATACGCAGTATTTT. It yields the protein CASSWTGPSLADTQYF.

This clone was picked up a small number of times. This chain uses TRBV2 with TRBJ2-6; 7 bases line up with TRBD2. CDR1 and CDR2 (germline): SNHLY, FYNNEI. The CDR3 consists of 16 residues. Trimming took 9 bases from V and 0 from J; bases not matched to a gene: 8. For the CDR3, the DNA is TGTGCCAGAGGGAGGGGCATCCACTCTGGGGCCAACGTCCTGACTTTC. Its translation: CARGRGIHSGANVLTF.

This chain joins TRBV28 and TRBJ1-6; tentatively, D is TRBD1 (5 bases). V lost 5 bases to trimming and J lost 10 bases, with 21 bases between them. CDR1 and CDR2 from the germline V gene are MDHEN and SYDVKM. The CDR3 consists of 16 residues. CDR3 DNA: TGTGCCAGCAGTGGGGGTGTTTGGGGTATGGGCTCACCCCTCCACTTT. It translates to CASSGGVWGMGSPLHF.

The V and J genes are TRBV5-5 and TRBJ2-1; D uncertain. The CDR3 runs to 11 residues. V lost 3 bases and J lost 6, with 4 bases in between. In germline, CDR1 is SGHKS, CDR2 YYEKEE (reference sequence). CDR3 in DNA: TGTGCCAGCAGCTGGGGCAATGAGCAGTTCTTC. As protein: CASSWGNEQFF.

The V call is TRBV5-4, the J call TRBJ1-2, with D maybe TRBD1 (6 bases). CDR3 length: 13 amino acids. V gave up 4 bases and J gave up 8 bases, with 15 bases separating them. Germline V gene sequence: CDR1 SGHNT, CDR2 YYREEE (reference sequence). The CDR3 DNA reads TGTGCCAGCAGCGCCCAGGGAGGGGGAGGCTACACCTTC. Translating it yields CASSAQGGGGYTF.

The chain employs TRBV5-1 and TRBJ2-1, with unresolved D. From germline, CDR1 is SGHRS and CDR2 YFSETQ. The CDR3 is made up of 16 amino acids. V was clipped by 6 bases and J by 10 bases, with 26 bases between them. CDR3: CASNSSGFPPAQEQFF. For the CDR3, the DNA is TGCGCCAGCAACTCCTCCGGGTTTCCTCCCGCACAGGAGCAGTTCTTC.

The gene calls are TRBV9 and TRBJ2-5; 8 bases agree with TRBD2. Germline V CDR1 and CDR2: SGDLS, YYNGEE. This CDR3 comprises 17 residues. V was clipped by 0 bases and J by 4 bases; unmatched bases: 11. CDR3 sequence (DNA): TGTGCCAGCAGCGTAGGTACTAGCGGCAGACCCGCAGAGACCCAGTACTTC. Protein sequence: CASSVGTSGRPAETQYF.

The V and J genes are TRBV28 and TRBJ2-5; 7 bases are shared with TRBD2. V shed 7 bases and J 5 bases; nucleotides not matched to a gene: 10. The CDR3 totals 14 residues. The germline V gene has CDR1 MDHEN and CDR2 SYDVKM. CDR3 residues: CASTPPGGYETQYF. In nucleotides, the CDR3 is TGTGCCAGCACGCCCCCGGGGGGTTATGAGACCCAGTACTTC. The variable domain in full, completed from reference TRBV28 and TRBJ2-5, reads DVKVTQSSRYLVKRTGEKVFLECVQDMDHENMFWYRQDPGLGLRLIYFSYDVKMKEKGDIPEGYSVSREKKERFSLILESASTNQTSMYLCASTPPGGYETQYFGPGTRLLVL.

The gene calls are TRBV28 and TRBJ2-7; perhaps TRBD2 as D (5 bases). V was trimmed by 4 bases and J by 6 bases, leaving 13 bases between them. The CDR3 contains 13 residues. The germline CDR1 and CDR2 sequences are MDHEN and SYDVKM. CDR3 in DNA: TGTGCCAGCAGTTCACCGACCCGGGGCGAGCAGTACTTC. It translates to CASSSPTRGEQYF.

The chain has TRBV28 and TRBJ2-7, with 9 nucleotides matching TRBD1. V was pared by 1 base and J by 5 bases, with 24 bases of the junction left unmatched. Germline CDR1 and CDR2: MDHEN and SYDVKM. The CDR3 is made up of 21 amino acids. DNA for the CDR3: TGTGCCAGCAGTTTATTCGTTAAGGGGAATAGAACCGGGACAGGGTTGGACGAGCAGTACTTC. It codes for CASSLFVKGNRTGTGLDEQYF.

J is TRBJ2-3 and V is TRBV28; a weak D match, TRBD1 (7 bases). The germline V and J ends were trimmed by 7 bases and 4 bases, with 15 bases remaining between them. Germline V gene lookup returns CDR1 MDHEN and CDR2 SYDVKM. The CDR3 extends over 14 amino acids. The CDR3 coding sequence is TGTGCCAGCATTAAGGGGGCTAGCGCAGATACGCAGTATTTT. Its protein product is CASIKGASADTQYF.